This T cell receptor beta chain was recovered during a study of T cell changes during pregnancy in multiple sclerosis. The CDR3 totals 19 residues. With 0 bases clipped from V and 8 bases from J, the junction kept 17 bases outside the gene matches. CDR1 and CDR2 (germline): LGHNT, FRNRAP. TCRdb's copy holds only in-frame clones and misses some; the assay was immunoSEQ multiplex PCR. The profile shows some 89,000 clones, 85% to 95% of them singletons. The chain has TRBV12-5 and TRBJ1-2; the match to TRBD1 covers 11 bases. The sample here was peripheral blood, taken in the third trimester of pregnancy. The receptor was isolated from a female donor with multiple sclerosis, enrolled in a pregnancy study. The CDR3 DNA reads TGTGCTAGTGGTTTGGTACGTGGACAGGGGGCATTACGGATGGAGGGCTACACCTTC. Its translation is CASGLVRGQGALRMEGYTF.